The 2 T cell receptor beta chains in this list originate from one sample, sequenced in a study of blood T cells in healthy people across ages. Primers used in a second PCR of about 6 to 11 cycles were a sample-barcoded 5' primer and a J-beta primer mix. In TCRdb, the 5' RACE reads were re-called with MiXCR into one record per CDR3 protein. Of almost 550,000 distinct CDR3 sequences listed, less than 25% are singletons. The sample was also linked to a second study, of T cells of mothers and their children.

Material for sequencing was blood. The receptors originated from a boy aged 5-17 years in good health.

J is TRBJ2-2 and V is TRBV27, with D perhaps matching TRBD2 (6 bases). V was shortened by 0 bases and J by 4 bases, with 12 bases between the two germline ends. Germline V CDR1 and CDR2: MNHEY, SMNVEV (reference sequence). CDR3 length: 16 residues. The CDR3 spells CASSLSGLPSTGELFF. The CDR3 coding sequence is TGTGCCAGCAGTTTATCGGGACTTCCGAGCACCGGGGAGCTGTTTTTT.

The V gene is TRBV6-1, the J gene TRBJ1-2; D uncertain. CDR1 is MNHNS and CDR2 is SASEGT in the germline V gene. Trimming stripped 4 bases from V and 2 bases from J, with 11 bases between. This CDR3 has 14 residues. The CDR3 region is CASSAGRANYGYTF. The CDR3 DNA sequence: TGTGCCAGCAGTGCAGGCAGAGCGAACTATGGCTACACCTTC.